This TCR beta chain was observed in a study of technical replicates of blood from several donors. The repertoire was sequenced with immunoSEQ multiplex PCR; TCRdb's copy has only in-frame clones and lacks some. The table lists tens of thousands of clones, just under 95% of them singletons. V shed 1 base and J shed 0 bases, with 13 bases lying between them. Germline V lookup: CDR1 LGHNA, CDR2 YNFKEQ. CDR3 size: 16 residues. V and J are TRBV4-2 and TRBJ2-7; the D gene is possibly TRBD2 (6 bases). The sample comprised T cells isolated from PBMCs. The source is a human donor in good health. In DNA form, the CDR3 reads TGTGCCAGCAGCCAAGTATGGCAGCGGGTCTCCTACGAGCAGTACTTC. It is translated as CASSQVWQRVSYEQYF.